Shown below are 8 T cell receptor beta chains from a single sample sequenced in a study of cytomegalovirus exposure and HLA in healthy donors. Use of 60 Vbeta and 13 Jbeta primers characterized the PCR. Profiled with immunoSEQ multiplex PCR; TCRdb holds only in-frame clones, not every one. Of about 98,000 clones in the sample, approximately 82% were seen once. The sequenced material came from PBMCs. These receptor sequences come from a man aged 35-49 years in good health and CMV-seronegative.

In nucleotides, the CDR3 is TGTGCCAGCGGGAACAGGGGACCCTACGAGCAGTACTTC. It specifies CASGNRGPYEQYF. This chain joins TRBV5-6 and TRBJ2-7; 7 nucleotides line up with TRBD1. V trimming: 7 bases; J trimming: 2 bases; junction bases outside the gene matches: 6. Germline assignment: CDR1 SGHDT and CDR2 YYEEEE. This CDR3 is 13 amino acids long.

V usage is TRBV5-1 and J usage is TRBJ1-2; 10 nucleotides line up with TRBD1. There are 15 residues in the CDR3. Germline V gene data show CDR1 as SGHRS and CDR2 as YFSETQ. V shed 3 bases, J shed 6 bases, and the junction held 8 bases outside the gene matches. CDR3 coding DNA: TGCGCCAGCAGCTCCGGACAGGGGGTGAGGGATGGCTACACCTTC. Protein: CASSSGQGVRDGYTF.

DNA of the CDR3: TGTGCCAGCAGTGCACCGGACAGGGGGCTGGGCGAGCAGTACTTC. Encoded protein: CASSAPDRGLGEQYF. This chain joins TRBV25-1 and TRBJ2-5, with 11 nucleotides matching TRBD1. The end of the DNA is better explained by TRBJ2-7, so the J call may be wrong. The CDR3 has 15 residues. The germline V gene encodes CDR1 MGHDK and CDR2 SYGVNS.

This chain joins TRBV11-2 and TRBJ1-1, with 7 bases identical to TRBD1. The CDR3 contains 13 residues. V gave up 5 bases and J gave up 3 bases; unmatched junction bases: 3. From germline, CDR1 is SGHAT and CDR2 FQNNGV. The CDR3 DNA reads as TGTGCCAGCAGCCGAGACAGGGACACTGAAGCTTTCTTT. This codes for CASSRDRDTEAFF. Combining the CDR3 with reference TRBV11-2 and TRBJ1-1 gives the whole variable domain EAGVAQSPRYKIIEKRQSVAFWCNPISGHATLYWYQQILGQGPKLLIQFQNNGVVDDSQLPKDRFSAERLKGVDSTLKIQPAKLEDSAVYLCASSRDRDTEAFFGQGTRLTVV.

The chain uses TRBV6-5 and TRBJ1-2; D not certain. V lost 2 bases, J lost 7 bases, and 11 bases lay in between. Per the germline V gene, CDR1 is MNHEY and CDR2 is SVGAGI. The CDR3 has 13 amino acids. The CDR3 DNA reads as TGTGCCAGCAGTTACGATAACGGGGTTGGCTACACCTTC. Translation: CASSYDNGVGYTF.

This clone has only a few counts. The chain couples TRBV5-1 to TRBJ1-1, with D tentatively TRBD1 (6 bases). V was trimmed by 4 bases and J by 7 bases, leaving 14 bases between them. CDR1 is SGHRS, CDR2 YFSETQ, per germline. The CDR3 length is 13 residues. CDR3 in DNA: TGCGCCAGCAGCCGGGGGGGGCTGGGTGAAGCTTTCTTT. Its protein product is CASSRGGLGEAFF.

The genes are TRBV6-1 and TRBJ2-2; TRBD1 matches at 8 bases. In germline, CDR1 is MNHNS, CDR2 SASEGT. This CDR3 has 16 residues. After removal of 4 bases from V and 3 bases from J, the junction contained 7 bases not matched to a gene. CDR3 protein: CASSAQGAAYTGELFF. DNA for the CDR3: TGTGCCAGCAGTGCTCAGGGGGCAGCGTACACCGGGGAGCTGTTTTTT.

This sequence joins TRBV7-6 and TRBJ2-2; D is possibly TRBD2 (5 bases). The V end lost 2 bases, the J end lost 2 bases, and 12 bases lay between the germline ends. This CDR3 is built from 16 residues. Germline loops: CDR1 SGHVS, CDR2 FNYEAQ. The CDR3, as DNA: TGTGCCAGCAGCTTAACAGAGGAGGACAACACCGGGGAGCTGTTTTTT. Translated, it gives CASSLTEEDNTGELFF.